This entry lists 32 T cell receptor beta chains sequenced from one sample in a study of cytomegalovirus exposure and HLA in healthy donors. It was with 60 Vbeta and 13 Jbeta primers that the PCR ran. TCRdb's table, derived via immunoSEQ multiplex PCR, lists solely in-frame clones and lacks some. This sample has around 150,000 clones, with about 80% found just once. The sample comprised PBMCs. These receptor sequences come from a man aged 25-45 years in good health and CMV-seronegative.

V gene TRBV5-4 combines with J gene TRBJ2-3; 9 nucleotides match TRBD2. The CDR3 sequence is 15 residues long. After removal of 1 base from V and 5 bases from J, the junction contained 5 bases not matched to a gene. CDR1 and CDR2 (germline): SGHNT, YYREEE (reference sequence). The CDR3 loop is CASSLPSGKVDTQYF. Written as DNA, the CDR3 is TGTGCCAGCAGCTTGCCTAGCGGGAAAGTAGATACGCAGTATTTT.

The genes are TRBV11-2 and TRBJ2-6; no reliable D call. Germline CDR1 and CDR2: SGHAT and FQNNGV. The CDR3 is 13 amino acids. V was shortened by 7 bases and J by 1 base, with 5 bases between the two germline ends. The CDR3 spells CASTKSGANVLTF. Here the CDR3 DNA reads TGTGCCAGCACCAAATCTGGGGCCAACGTCCTGACTTTC.

The chain couples TRBV10-3 to TRBJ2-5; 15 positions agree with TRBD2. The CDR3 runs to 16 residues. J was trimmed by 7 bases and V by 5 bases; bases with no gene match: 8. Germline V CDR1 and CDR2: ENHRY, SYGVKD. CDR3 bases: TGTGCCATCAGTTCGGCGGGACTAGCGGGAGGAGCGACCCAGTACTTC. It codes for CAISSAGLAGGATQYF.

The CDR3 reads CASSRDRGFGNEQYF. CDR3 DNA: TGTGCCAGCAGTCGGGACAGGGGTTTCGGGAACGAGCAGTACTTC. This chain uses TRBV6-5 with TRBJ2-5, with 10 bases that match TRBD1. The DNA end favors TRBJ2-7, so the J call may be wrong. This CDR3 comprises 15 residues. Germline V CDR1 and CDR2: MNHEY, SVGAGI.

This clone has only one observation. The rearrangement links TRBV6-5 to TRBJ2-3; 7 nucleotides agree with TRBD1. The CDR3 length is 15 residues. Per germline, CDR1 MNHEY and CDR2 SVGAGI. Trimming at V came to 0 bases and at J to 6 bases, leaving 6 bases not matched to a gene. CDR3 in amino acids: CASSYSTGLTDTQYF. Written as DNA, the CDR3 is TGTGCCAGCAGTTACTCGACAGGGTTAACGGATACGCAGTATTTT.

V is TRBV7-6 and J is TRBJ2-2; a weak D match, TRBD2 (6 bases). The CDR3 loop spans 16 amino acids. Trimming removed 3 bases at V and 2 bases at J, with 13 bases between. Germline CDR1 is SGHVS and CDR2 is FNYEAQ. CDR3 DNA sequence: TGTGCCAGCAGCTTCGCTCGGGGGTTAAACACCGGGGAGCTGTTTTTT. Translated, it gives CASSFARGLNTGELFF.

This chain links TRBV14 with TRBJ2-1; D not resolved. This CDR3 region has 12 residues. CDR1 is SGHDN, CDR2 FVKESK, per germline. V was trimmed by 5 bases and J by 9 bases, leaving 11 bases between them. The CDR3 nucleotides are TGTGCCAGCAGCTCAAGCCCCTTTGAGCAGTTCTTC. This translates into CASSSSPFEQFF.

The chain employs TRBV30 and TRBJ1-3, with TRBD1 as a possible D gene (5 bases). The CDR3 extends over 13 amino acids. From germline, CDR1 is GTSNPN and CDR2 SVGIG (reference sequence). Trimming removed 7 bases from V and 0 bases from J, with 10 bases in between. The CDR3 loop reads CAFQGYSGNTIYF. The DNA of the CDR3 is TGTGCCTTTCAGGGCTACTCTGGAAACACCATATATTTT. The entire variable domain, with the rest obtained from reference TRBV30 and TRBJ1-3, is as follows: SQTIHQWPATLVQPVGSPLSLECTVEGTSNPNLYWYRQAAGRGLQLLFYSVGIGQISSEVPQNLSASRPQDRQFILSSKKLLLSDSGFYLCAFQGYSGNTIYFGEGSWLTVV.

The J gene is TRBJ2-7, the V gene TRBV5-1; D remains ambiguous. CDR1 SGHRS and CDR2 YFSETQ come from the germline V gene. This CDR3 has 11 amino acids. Trimming stripped 4 bases from V and 4 bases from J, with 6 bases between. The CDR3 coding sequence is TGCGCCAGCAGCGACTTATACGAGCAGTACTTC. As protein: CASSDLYEQYF.

Worth noting for this clone: The junction differs from germline at one of its ends, possibly a read error. Other DNA sequences in this specimen translate into the identical CDR3. The chain carries TRBV15 and TRBJ2-3; TRBD1 aligns across 9 bases. The CDR3 is 16 residues long. Per the germline V gene, CDR1 is LNHNV and CDR2 is YYDKDF (reference sequence). CDR3 region: CATSRAAGQGSDTQYF. The DNA for the CDR3 is TGTGCCACCAGCAGAGCTGCGGGACAGGGATCAGATACGCAGTACTTT.

The DNA for the CDR3 is TGTGCCAGCAGTTTATCCCGGACGGGATCCTACGAGCAGTACTTC. Protein: CASSLSRTGSYEQYF. The rearrangement uses TRBV27 and TRBJ2-7; weak D call: TRBD2 (5 bases). Germline V gene data show CDR1 as MNHEY and CDR2 as SMNVEV (reference sequence). CDR3 size: 15 residues. Trimming cost V 0 bases and J 1 base, with 10 bases left between them.

V and J are TRBV7-2 and TRBJ2-7; 10 bases match TRBD2. V was pared by 5 bases and J by 6 bases, with 10 bases of the junction left unmatched. Germline V gene data show CDR1 as SGHTA and CDR2 as FQGNSA. This CDR3 comprises 15 residues. This CDR3 is CASSQLAGETGEQYF. CDR3 DNA: TGTGCCAGCAGCCAGCTAGCGGGAGAAACGGGCGAGCAGTACTTC.

The rearrangement links TRBV7-9 to TRBJ1-5; no definite D call. Germline assignment: CDR1 SEHNR and CDR2 FQNEAQ (reference sequence). The V and J ends lost 5 bases and 7 bases respectively, with 9 bases between them. The CDR3 contains 12 residues. The CDR3 protein is CASSTSEQPQHF. DNA of the CDR3: TGTGCCAGCAGCACCTCAGAACAGCCCCAGCATTTT.

This chain links TRBV7-9 with TRBJ2-7, with 8 bases fitting TRBD2. V trimming: 1 base; J trimming: 6 bases; junction bases outside the gene matches: 5. There are 14 residues in the CDR3. Germline loops: CDR1 SEHNR, CDR2 FQNEAQ (reference sequence). CDR3 residues: CASSLGRGGTEQYF. CDR3 DNA sequence: TGTGCCAGCAGCTTAGGACGGGGGGGCACCGAGCAGTACTTC. Using reference TRBV7-9 and TRBJ2-7 for the parts outside the CDR3, the full variable domain is DTGVSQNPRHKITKRGQNVTFRCDPISEHNRLYWYRQTLGQGPEFLTYFQNEAQLEKSRLLSDRFSAERPKGSFSTLEIQRTEQGDSAMYLCASSLGRGGTEQYFGPGTRLTVT.

The rearrangement uses TRBV29-1 and TRBJ2-7; 10 positions agree with TRBD1. Germline V gene data show CDR1 as SQVTM and CDR2 as ANQGSEA. The trim removed 2 bases at V and 5 bases at J, leaving 9 bases unmatched. The CDR3 extends over 15 amino acids. The CDR3 loop is CSVERLGQGIDEQYF. The DNA for the CDR3 is TGCAGCGTTGAAAGACTGGGACAGGGGATCGACGAGCAGTACTTC.

The rearrangement joins TRBV10-2 to TRBJ2-1; TRBD2 might be the D (5 bases). Looked up from germline, CDR1 is WSHSY and CDR2 is SAAADI. This CDR3 is built from 18 residues. Trimming shortened V by 4 bases and J by 5 bases, and 24 bases separated the two germline ends. The CDR3 DNA reads TGCGCCAGCAGTGTAGGCGGGCCCAGGCGTTATGGCGACAATGAGCAGTTCTTC. Translation: CASSVGGPRRYGDNEQFF.

V usage is TRBV2 and J usage is TRBJ2-3; 13 nucleotides align to TRBD2. CDR1 SNHLY and CDR2 FYNNEI come from the germline V gene. Unmatched junction bases numbered 1, after V lost 5 bases and J lost 5 bases. The CDR3 length is 14 residues. This CDR3 is CASSRTSGRDTQYF. The CDR3, as DNA: TGTGCCAGCAGTCGGACTAGCGGGAGAGATACGCAGTATTTT.

The chain employs TRBV7-6 and TRBJ2-7; the D call may be TRBD1 or TRBD2 (6 bases each). Germline loops: CDR1 SGHVS, CDR2 FNYEAQ. Trimming took off 5 bases at V and 2 bases at J, with 13 bases between the two ends. This CDR3 spans 14 amino acids. CDR3 nucleotides: TGTGCCAGCAGCGTAGGGGGACTTACCTACGAGCAGTACTTC. Its protein is CASSVGGLTYEQYF.

This chain uses TRBV5-4 with TRBJ2-2; the D gene is possibly TRBD1 (6 bases). The CDR3 is 15 amino acids. Germline V gives CDR1 SGHNT, CDR2 YYREEE (reference sequence). V was trimmed by 3 bases and J by 8 bases, leaving 17 bases between them. CDR3 protein: CASSSQGLGSGELFF. The CDR3 DNA reads TGTGCCAGCAGCTCGCAGGGGCTGGGATCGGGGGAGCTGTTTTTT.

This chain connects TRBV6-1 to TRBJ2-5; maybe TRBD1 (5 bases). This CDR3 has 14 residues. V gave up 3 bases and J gave up 5 bases, with 13 bases separating them. Germline V lookup: CDR1 MNHNS, CDR2 SASEGT. CDR3 sequence reads: CASSDNQGWETQYF. In DNA, the CDR3 is TGTGCCAGCAGTGATAATCAGGGTTGGGAGACCCAGTACTTC.

The table lists this clone with a count of one. This rearrangement joins TRBV30 to TRBJ1-1, with 9 bases identical to TRBD1. The CDR3 sequence is 13 residues long. From germline, CDR1 is GTSNPN and CDR2 SVGIG (reference sequence). The CDR3 spells CAEGTGGHTEAFF. CDR3 sequence (DNA): TGTGCGGAGGGCACAGGGGGCCACACTGAAGCTTTCTTT.

The CDR3 loop reads CATRPQETVNTEAFF. The DNA of the CDR3 is TGTGCCACCCGACCCCAAGAGACAGTGAACACTGAAGCTTTCTTT. V usage is TRBV19 and J usage is TRBJ1-1; D is perhaps TRBD1 (5 bases). The CDR3 runs to 15 residues. Germline V gives CDR1 LNHDA, CDR2 SQIVND (reference sequence). V was pared by 10 bases and J by 0 bases, with 18 bases between.

The chain employs TRBV15 and TRBJ2-3; a possible D gene is TRBD2 (7 bases). This CDR3 has 14 residues. Germline assignment: CDR1 LNHNV and CDR2 YYDKDF (reference sequence). The germline V and J ends were trimmed by 4 bases and 11 bases, with 19 bases remaining between them. CDR3 sequence reads: CATSTRTGGWGQYF. CDR3 in DNA: TGTGCCACCAGCACAAGGACGGGGGGCTGGGGGCAGTATTTT.

This chain links TRBV27 with TRBJ2-3; the match to TRBD2 covers 9 bases. Germline-derived CDR1 and CDR2 are MNHEY and SMNVEV (reference sequence). There are 13 residues in the CDR3. Germline trimming cut 6 bases from V and 5 bases from J; bases unmatched to any gene: 3. The CDR3 reads CASRLTSGDTQYF. The CDR3, as DNA: TGTGCCAGCAGGTTGACTAGCGGAGATACGCAGTATTTT.

V is TRBV28 and J is TRBJ2-7; 12 positions agree with TRBD1. V shed 4 bases, J shed 8 bases, and the junction held 9 bases outside the gene matches. The CDR3 loop spans 15 amino acids. In germline, CDR1 is MDHEN, CDR2 SYDVKM. The CDR3 sequence is CASSSIGTGGYKQYF. The CDR3 DNA sequence: TGTGCCAGCAGTTCCATCGGGACAGGGGGCTATAAGCAGTACTTC.

The genes are TRBV11-3 and TRBJ2-7; D is unresolved. This CDR3 has 13 amino acids. Trimming shortened V by 5 bases and J by 3 bases, and 11 bases separated the two germline ends. CDR1 is SGHNT and CDR2 is YENEEA in the germline V gene. CDR3 nucleotide sequence: TGTGCCAGCAGCCCCGGTCCTAACTACGAGCAGTACTTC. Its translation: CASSPGPNYEQYF.

The chain links TRBV11-2 to TRBJ2-7, with 12 bases lining up with TRBD1. With V trimmed by 3 bases and J by 1 base, 1 base remained unmatched. The germline gives CDR1 SGHAT, CDR2 FQNNGV. The CDR3 contains 15 residues. The CDR3 protein is CASSLGQGASYEQYF. CDR3 in DNA: TGTGCCAGCAGCTTGGGACAGGGGGCTTCCTACGAGCAGTACTTC.

The J gene is TRBJ2-3, the V gene TRBV2; 9 bases are shared with TRBD2. Germline loops: CDR1 SNHLY, CDR2 FYNNEI. The trim removed 8 bases at V and 3 bases at J, leaving 12 bases unmatched. This CDR3 is built from 16 residues. CDR3 region: CASQEGHSGSTDTQYF. As DNA, the CDR3 is TGTGCCAGCCAAGAGGGGCATAGCGGGAGTACAGATACGCAGTATTTT.

The chain recombines TRBV5-3 with TRBJ2-7; 7 bases fit TRBD1. TRBV5-3 belongs to the ORF category, with a function that is uncertain. J gave up 7 bases and V 8 bases, and 15 bases lay outside the gene matches. The CDR3 is 14 residues long. CDR3 DNA sequence: TGTGCCAGCAGCCTAGAGCCAGGGGGATATGAGCAGTACTTC. Translated: CASSLEPGGYEQYF.

V usage is TRBV7-2 and J usage is TRBJ2-3; D ambiguous. V lost 1 base and J 3 bases, leaving 8 bases between the germline ends. Germline CDR1 and CDR2: SGHTA and FQGNSA. The CDR3 consists of 14 residues. CDR3 coding DNA: TGTGCCAGCAGCTTAGGGGCGCTAACAGATACGCAGTATTTT. It translates to CASSLGALTDTQYF. Filled out from reference TRBV7-2 and TRBJ2-3, the complete variable domain reads GAGVSQSPSNKVTEKGKDVELRCDPISGHTALYWYRQSLGQGLEFLIYFQGNSAPDKSGLPSDRFSAERTGGSVSTLTIQRTQQEDSAVYLCASSLGALTDTQYFGPGTRLTVL.

The V gene is TRBV9, the J gene TRBJ2-1; a weak D match, TRBD2 (5 bases). Germline CDR1 and CDR2: SGDLS and YYNGEE. Between the trimmed V and J ends, which lost 2 bases and 8 bases, there was a span of 14 bases. The CDR3 length is 14 residues. CDR3 DNA: TGTGCCAGCAGCGTTGGGCCCAACGGGGATGAGCAGTTCTTC. Translated, it gives CASSVGPNGDEQFF.

V gene TRBV28 combines with J gene TRBJ1-2, with D tentatively TRBD1 (6 bases). Germline CDR1 and CDR2: MDHEN and SYDVKM. The CDR3 spans 15 residues. The V gene lost 6 bases and the J gene lost 8 bases, with 22 bases spanning the gap. CDR3: CASRKTGKVIKGYTF. In DNA form, the CDR3 reads TGTGCCAGCAGAAAAACAGGGAAGGTGATTAAAGGCTACACCTTC.